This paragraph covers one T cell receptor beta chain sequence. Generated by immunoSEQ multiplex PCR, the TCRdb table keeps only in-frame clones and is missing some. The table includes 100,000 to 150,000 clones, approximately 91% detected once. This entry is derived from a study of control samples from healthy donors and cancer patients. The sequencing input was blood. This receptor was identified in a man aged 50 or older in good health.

This chain's CDR3 is CASSLQGIDYGYTF. In DNA form, the CDR3 reads TGTGCCAGCAGCTTGCAAGGAATAGACTATGGCTACACCTTC. V is TRBV5-5 and J is TRBJ1-2; D is undetermined. Germline V gives CDR1 SGHKS, CDR2 YYEKEE (reference sequence). CDR3 length equals 14 residues. Trimming stripped 1 base from V and 3 bases from J, with 10 bases between.